The 16 T cell receptor beta chains below were found in one sample sequenced in a study of T cells in Graves' hyperthyroidism and ophthalmopathy. There were TCR beta CDR3 regions amplified from RNA transcripts. First-round RT-PCR with HTBI primers amplified the TCR CDR3 region. One entry per CDR3 protein results from TCRdb running MiXCR on the multiplex PCR reads. Of some 400,000 distinct CDR3 sequences listed, about 13% are singletons. The specimen was blood. The source of these receptors is a man younger than 45 with Graves' hyperthyroidism that later progressed to Graves' ophthalmopathy.

A note on this clonotype: Since a much larger clone is just one base distant, this may be a read error. This sequence joins TRBV6-2 or TRBV6-3 and TRBJ2-1; maybe TRBD1 (7 bases). This CDR3 contains 13 residues. With 8 bases removed from V and 8 bases from J, the gap between germline ends came to 16 bases. CDR1 and CDR2 from the germline V gene are MNHEY and SVGEGT. This chain's CDR3 is CASAGQRIYEQFF. CDR3 DNA: TGTGCCAGCGCGGGACAGAGGATCTATGAGCAGTTCTTC.

In DNA form, the CDR3 reads TGTGCCAGCACCCCCCACGGGACAGCTGCAACTAATGAAAAACTGTTTTTT. Residues: CASTPHGTAATNEKLFF. V usage is TRBV9 and J usage is TRBJ1-4; TRBD1 matches 7 bases. With V trimmed by 6 bases and J by 0 bases, 11 bases remained unmatched. This CDR3 region has 17 residues. Germline V CDR1 and CDR2: SGDLS, YYNGEE.

The gene calls are TRBV5-1 and TRBJ2-1; tentative D call: TRBD1 (6 bases). CDR1 and CDR2 from the germline V gene are SGHRS and YFSETQ. V shed 4 bases and J shed 5 bases, with 13 bases lying between them. The CDR3 runs to 14 residues. The CDR3 region has the DNA TGCGCCAGCAGCACCGGACAGCTAAACAATGAGCAGTTCTTC. Translating it yields CASSTGQLNNEQFF.

This clonotype came up many times. The V gene is TRBV7-2, the J gene TRBJ2-1, with 11 nucleotides matching TRBD2. Germline loops: CDR1 SGHTA, CDR2 FQGNSA. The CDR3 spans 15 residues. The V and J ends lost 5 bases and 2 bases, in that order; junction bases with no gene match: 2. In DNA, the CDR3 is TGTGCCAGCAGCAAACTAGCGGGGGCCTACAATGAGCAGTTCTTC. It yields the protein CASSKLAGAYNEQFF.

This clonotype was seen repeatedly, ten times or more. The J gene is TRBJ1-2, the V gene TRBV7-7, with TRBD1 matching over 8 bases. The trim removed 4 bases at V and 6 bases at J, leaving 4 bases unmatched. This CDR3 contains 13 residues. Germline V gene lookup returns CDR1 SSHAT and CDR2 FNYEAQ (reference sequence). In DNA form, the CDR3 reads TGTGCCAGCAGCTCTCGACAGGGGCATGGCTACACCTTC. Its protein is CASSSRQGHGYTF. The variable domain in full, with the rest retrieved from reference TRBV7-7 and TRBJ1-2, is GAGVSQSPRYKVTKRGQDVTLRCDPISSHATLYWYQQALGQGPEFLTYFNYEAQPDKSGLPSDRFSAERPEGSISTLTIQRTEQRDSAMYRCASSSRQGHGYTFGSGTRLTVV.

This clonotype showed up many times. The rearrangement links TRBV7-9 to TRBJ2-3; 7 nucleotides match TRBD2. This CDR3 has 16 amino acids. CDR1 is SEHNR and CDR2 is FQNEAQ in the germline V gene (reference sequence). J was trimmed by 4 bases and V by 5 bases; bases with no gene match: 12. The CDR3 loop reads CASSPPAWGGSDTQYF. The CDR3 bases are TGTGCCAGCAGCCCACCAGCCTGGGGGGGGTCAGATACGCAGTATTTT.

The rearrangement links TRBV13 to TRBJ2-1; 9 positions agree with TRBD2. The trim removed 4 bases at V and 7 bases at J, leaving 8 bases unmatched. This CDR3 region has 15 residues. Germline loops: CDR1 PRHDT, CDR2 FYEKMQ (reference sequence). The CDR3 sequence: CASSYLAGVMNEQFF. The CDR3 nucleotides are TGTGCCAGCAGCTATTTAGCGGGGGTAATGAATGAGCAGTTCTTC.

This clonotype showed up many times. The rearrangement uses TRBV5-1 and TRBJ2-1; 7 bases match TRBD1. After removal of 0 bases from V and 7 bases from J, the junction contained 4 bases not matched to a gene. Germline values: CDR1 SGHRS, CDR2 YFSETQ. This CDR3 comprises 14 residues. The CDR3 reads CASSLGSGGNEQFF. The CDR3 DNA reads as TGCGCCAGCAGCTTGGGGTCAGGGGGTAATGAGCAGTTCTTC.

This clonotype has a count of ten or more. The rearrangement links TRBV7-9 to TRBJ2-1, with 13 bases identical to TRBD2. Looked up from germline, CDR1 is SEHNR and CDR2 is FQNEAQ (reference sequence). The CDR3 is 18 residues long. V lost 5 bases and J lost 5; bases outside the gene matches: 12. The CDR3 DNA sequence: TGTGCCAGCAGCCCGCCCCCCACTAGCGGGGGGGCCCACAATGAGCAGTTCTTC. Amino acid sequence: CASSPPPTSGGAHNEQFF.

This clonotype was picked up many times. The rearrangement links TRBV3-1 to TRBJ1-5, with a tentative D call TRBD1 (6 bases). The CDR3 contains 14 residues. Germline-derived CDR1 and CDR2 are LGHDT and YNNKEL (reference sequence). Trimming shortened V by 3 bases and J by 1 base, and 7 bases separated the two germline ends. CDR3 DNA sequence: TGTGCCAGCAGCCACGGGGGCAGCAATCAGCCCCAGCATTTT. It encodes CASSHGGSNQPQHF.

This clonotype was recorded at least ten times. The chain carries TRBV20-1 and TRBJ2-1; no clear D. V lost 2 bases to trimming and J lost 7 bases, with 3 bases between them. The CDR3 loop spans 10 amino acids. Germline values: CDR1 DFQATT, CDR2 SNEGSKA (reference sequence). This CDR3 reads CSARTNEQFF. CDR3 nucleotides: TGCAGTGCTAGAACGAATGAGCAGTTCTTC.

This clonotype was counted at least ten times. The chain recombines TRBV11-2 with TRBJ2-3, with TRBD2 identical over 13 bases. CDR1 is SGHAT, CDR2 FQNNGV, per germline. CDR3 length: 18 amino acids. Losses at the gene ends were 4 bases for V and 0 bases for J; bases not matched to a gene: 7. For the CDR3, the DNA is TGTGCCAGCAGCTCTCGACTAGCGGGGGGCTCTAGCACAGATACGCAGTATTTT. Its translation: CASSSRLAGGSSTDTQYF.

In this sample, this clonotype turned up many times. This CDR3 reads CASRPPGHSNQPQHF. In nucleotides, the CDR3 is TGTGCCAGCAGGCCTCCGGGACACAGCAATCAGCCCCAGCATTTT. The rearrangement links TRBV2 to TRBJ1-5; TRBD1 is a possible D gene (6 bases). The CDR3 has 15 residues. V was pared by 6 bases and J by 1 base, with 13 bases between. The germline V gene has CDR1 SNHLY and CDR2 FYNNEI.

This clonotype occurred a few times. The V and J genes are TRBV12-3 or TRBV12-4 and TRBJ2-7; no reliable D call. CDR3 size: 14 residues. Trimming stripped 5 bases from V and 6 bases from J, with 17 bases between. CDR3: CASSTLGRSLEQYF. The CDR3 coding sequence is TGTGCCAGCAGTACTTTGGGAAGGTCCCTCGAGCAGTACTTC.

This clonotype has a count of ten or more. J is TRBJ1-1 and V is TRBV20-1, with 10 nucleotides matching TRBD1. With 6 bases clipped from V and 4 bases from J, the junction kept 14 bases outside the gene matches. The CDR3 contains 16 residues. Germline values: CDR1 DFQATT, CDR2 SNEGSKA (reference sequence). The CDR3 region is CSATRNGGQGGTEAFF. The CDR3 nucleotides are TGCAGTGCAACCCGGAACGGTGGACAGGGGGGCACTGAAGCTTTCTTT.

This clonotype came up many times. The J gene is TRBJ2-1, the V gene TRBV5-5, with 11 bases lining up with TRBD2. Germline values: CDR1 SGHKS, CDR2 YYEKEE (reference sequence). V shed 0 bases and J 5 bases; nucleotides not matched to a gene: 1. The CDR3 covers 15 residues. The CDR3 loop is CASSLGLAGNNEQFF. As DNA, the CDR3 is TGTGCCAGCAGCTTGGGACTAGCGGGGAACAATGAGCAGTTCTTC.